The clone carrying this T cell receptor beta chain showed up just once. The antigen remains undetermined. The CDR3 totals 14 residues. The V gene lost 2 bases and the J gene lost 6 bases, with 13 bases spanning the gap. Germline assignment: CDR1 SGHRS and CDR2 YFSETQ. This sample was taken from a study of T cell responses to AZD1222 COVID-19 vaccine. Repertoires were generated with immunoSEQ multiplex PCR, while TCRdb's copy carries only in-frame clones and drops some. Of some 190,000 clones detected, over 80% appear once; the ten largest clones hold 1% to 1.5%. Study-level findings and limits: Spike as a whole was targeted by vaccine-associated CD4 TCRs, dominant at 160-218 and 743-854. Repertoire sampling was restricted to post-peak T cell response timepoints. Vaccination with two AZD1222 doses was followed by a rise in Spike-specific TCR breadth and depth. Within unmutated variant regions lay the reported targets of nearly half of spike-specific TCRs.

The chain couples TRBV5-1 to TRBJ2-3; perhaps TRBD1 as D (5 bases). Sample: peripheral blood, taken on day 0 of AZD1222 vaccination. The origin of this receptor is an adult in good health. The CDR3 protein is CASSFPGRQDTQYF. In DNA form, the CDR3 reads TGCGCCAGCAGCTTCCCCGGGCGACAGGATACGCAGTATTTT. The entire variable domain, with the rest obtained from reference TRBV5-1 and TRBJ2-3, is as follows: KAGVTQTPRYLIKTRGQQVTLSCSPISGHRSVSWYQQTPGQGLQFLFEYFSETQRNKGNFPGRFSGRQFSNSRSEMNVSTLELGDSALYLCASSFPGRQDTQYFGPGTRLTVL.